Listed here are 12 T cell receptor beta chains from one sample, sequenced in a study of neoadjuvant anti-PD-1 for oral cavity cancer. The time point here: after neoadjuvant nivolumab, at surgical resection. Here immunoSEQ multiplex PCR was the method, and the copy in TCRdb shows in-frame clones only, minus some. The sample lists 9,500 to 13,000 clones; more than 55% were seen once. This specimen consisted of tumor tissue, obtained after nivolumab (anti-PD-1) treatment. Source of these receptors: a person between 40 and 85 years old with oral cavity squamous cell carcinoma.

The rearrangement uses TRBV7-3 and TRBJ2-3; 9 bases line up with TRBD2. The CDR3 covers 18 residues. The germline V gene has CDR1 SGHTA and CDR2 FQGTGA. V lost 0 bases to trimming and J lost 3 bases; unmatched junction nucleotides: 10. CDR3 sequence: CASSLTAGGGGGTDTQYF. The CDR3 DNA is TGTGCCAGCAGCTTAACAGCGGGAGGAGGAGGAGGTACAGATACGCAGTATTTT.

This rearrangement joins TRBV30 to TRBJ1-2, with 7 bases identical to TRBD1. V lost 1 base and J lost 2; bases outside the gene matches: 7. This CDR3 is built from 15 residues. Germline loops: CDR1 GTSNPN, CDR2 SVGIG (reference sequence). The CDR3 coding sequence is TGTGCCTGGAGTGCCATGGGACAGAGAAACTATGGCTACACCTTC. It translates to CAWSAMGQRNYGYTF.

The chain has TRBV25-1 and TRBJ2-7; TRBD1 aligns across 10 bases. CDR1 and CDR2 (germline): MGHDK, SYGVNS. This CDR3 region has 15 residues. The trim removed 4 bases at V and 1 base at J, leaving 4 bases unmatched. DNA of the CDR3: TGTGCCAGCAGTGCGGGACAGGGGAGGTCCTACGAGCAGTACTTC. Amino acids: CASSAGQGRSYEQYF.

The chain employs TRBV19 and TRBJ1-3; D unresolved. Between the trimmed V and J ends, which lost 11 bases and 0 bases, there was a span of 17 bases. The CDR3 length is 15 residues. Germline V gene data show CDR1 as LNHDA and CDR2 as SQIVND (reference sequence). In DNA form, the CDR3 reads TGTGCCTCTACGGCGGGGAGGGCCTCTGGAAACACCATATATTTT. This codes for CASTAGRASGNTIYF.

A word on this clone: Germline is not matched at one junction end, which may reflect a read error. The V call is TRBV6-1, the J call TRBJ1-6, with 9 nucleotides matching TRBD1. This CDR3 is 16 amino acids long. Germline CDR1 reads MNHNS; CDR2 reads SASEGT. CDR3 sequence (DNA): TGTGCCAGCAGTGAAATGAACAGGGGGCAAAATTCATCCCTCCACTTT. Protein: CASSEMNRGQNSSLHF.

The gene calls are TRBV5-1 and TRBJ2-1; D ambiguous. The CDR3 has 12 residues. Germline lookup yields CDR1 SGHRS and CDR2 YFSETQ. Trimming took off 4 bases at V and 12 bases at J, with 14 bases between the two ends. CDR3: CASSRALEPQFF. The DNA of the CDR3 is TGCGCCAGCAGCAGGGCGTTAGAACCGCAGTTCTTC.

The J gene is TRBJ2-7, the V gene TRBV7-2, with D unresolved. Germline V CDR1 and CDR2: SGHTA, FQGNSA. The ends were cut back, 8 bases at V and 3 bases at J, with 8 bases in the middle. The CDR3 is 11 residues long. CDR3 region: CASAWGYEQYF. CDR3 sequence (DNA): TGTGCCAGCGCGTGGGGCTACGAGCAGTACTTC.

V usage is TRBV30 and J usage is TRBJ1-4; a weak D match, TRBD1 (5 bases). The CDR3 is 15 amino acids. The germline V and J ends were trimmed by 1 base and 5 bases, with 14 bases remaining between them. The germline CDR1 and CDR2 sequences are GTSNPN and SVGIG (reference sequence). CDR3 coding DNA: TGTGCCTGGAGTGCAACTAGGGGCAGAAATGAAAAACTGTTTTTT. The encoded protein is CAWSATRGRNEKLFF.

The V call is TRBV6-1, the J call TRBJ1-2; 8 nucleotides agree with TRBD1. The germline CDR1 and CDR2 sequences are MNHNS and SASEGT. The trim removed 9 bases at V and 11 bases at J, leaving 8 bases unmatched. CDR3 length: 11 amino acids. The CDR3 sequence: CASTGQGGYTF. The CDR3 nucleotides are TGTGCCAGTACCGGACAGGGAGGATACACCTTC.

The J gene is TRBJ1-1, the V gene TRBV19; perhaps TRBD1 as D (5 bases). From germline, CDR1 is LNHDA and CDR2 SQIVND (reference sequence). This CDR3 is 14 amino acids long. The V gene lost 3 bases and the J gene lost 5 bases, with 13 bases spanning the gap. DNA for the CDR3: TGTGCCAGTAGTATGGGACTAGTTGGGACTGAAGCTTTCTTT. Translated: CASSMGLVGTEAFF. Filled out from reference TRBV19 and TRBJ1-1, the complete variable domain reads DGGITQSPKYLFRKEGQNVTLSCEQNLNHDAMYWYRQDPGQGLRLIYYSQIVNDFQKGDIAEGYSVSREKKESFPLTVTSAQKNPTAFYLCASSMGLVGTEAFFGQGTRLTVV.

The sample holds a few counts of this clone. The genes are TRBV5-1 and TRBJ1-1; no clear D gene. CDR1 SGHRS and CDR2 YFSETQ come from the germline V gene. Trimming pared 0 bases from V and 1 base from J, leaving 7 bases between. The CDR3 runs to 14 residues. CDR3 residues: CASSLVAANTEAFF. The CDR3 DNA is TGCGCCAGCAGCTTGGTCGCAGCGAACACTGAAGCTTTCTTT. The entire variable domain, with the rest obtained from reference TRBV5-1 and TRBJ1-1, is as follows: KAGVTQTPRYLIKTRGQQVTLSCSPISGHRSVSWYQQTPGQGLQFLFEYFSETQRNKGNFPGRFSGRQFSNSRSEMNVSTLELGDSALYLCASSLVAANTEAFFGQGTRLTVV.

The rearrangement uses TRBV14 and TRBJ2-5; 13 positions match TRBD2. The CDR3 is 16 amino acids. Unmatched junction bases numbered 4, after V lost 3 bases and J lost 3 bases. CDR1 is SGHDN and CDR2 is FVKESK in the germline V gene. The CDR3 sequence: CASSQWTSGSKETQYF. The DNA of the CDR3 is TGTGCCAGCAGCCAGTGGACTAGCGGGAGCAAAGAGACCCAGTACTTC.